Listed here are 6 T cell receptor beta chains from one sample, sequenced in a study of immune evolution from preneoplasia to lung adenocarcinoma. Data came from immunoSEQ multiplex PCR; TCRdb stores just in-frame clones and leaves some out. The profile covers approximately 3,100 clones, with 75% to 90% appearing a single time and around 3.1% taken by the ten largest. The sequenced sample was FFPE adjacent normal lung tissue. All receptors come from a person aged 70 to 85 with lung adenocarcinoma.

This rearrangement joins TRBV28 to TRBJ1-2; 11 positions agree with TRBD1. The V segment lost 6 bases and the J segment 4 bases; nucleotides outside the gene matches: 1. Germline-derived CDR1 and CDR2 are MDHEN and SYDVKM. This CDR3 comprises 13 residues. The CDR3 loop is CASRGQGVYGYTF. In DNA form, the CDR3 reads TGTGCCAGCAGGGGACAGGGGGTCTATGGCTACACCTTC.

The rearrangement uses TRBV9 and TRBJ2-1, with D perhaps matching TRBD2 (6 bases). Trimming cost V 0 bases and J 4 bases, with 11 bases left between them. Germline loops: CDR1 SGDLS, CDR2 YYNGEE. CDR3 length equals 15 residues. CDR3 region: CASSVVEGPYNEQFF. CDR3 DNA: TGTGCCAGCAGCGTAGTGGAGGGCCCTTACAATGAGCAGTTCTTC.

V is TRBV30 and J is TRBJ2-2; 8 positions match TRBD2. The V and J ends lost 6 bases and 4 bases, in that order; junction bases with no gene match: 13. Germline loops: CDR1 GTSNPN, CDR2 SVGIG (reference sequence). The CDR3 is made up of 16 amino acids. Written as DNA, the CDR3 is TGTGCCTGTAATCCCGGGACTAGTTCGACCACCGGGGAGCTGTTTTTT. Translation gives CACNPGTSSTTGELFF.

This chain connects TRBV30 to TRBJ1-1; D may be TRBD1 (5 bases). V lost 4 bases and J lost 4, with 13 bases in between. The length of the CDR3 is 13 residues. Germline lookup yields CDR1 GTSNPN and CDR2 SVGIG (reference sequence). As DNA, the CDR3 is TGTGCCTGGACCGTGGGTGGGGGCACTGAAGCTTTCTTT. Its translation: CAWTVGGGTEAFF.

The gene calls are TRBV11-3 and TRBJ2-7, with 7 bases that match TRBD1. The CDR3 loop spans 15 amino acids. CDR1 and CDR2 from the germline V gene are SGHNT and YENEEA. J lost 4 bases, V lost 5 bases, and 11 bases had no gene match. CDR3 sequence: CASSPIDRDTYEQYF. The CDR3 bases are TGTGCCAGCAGCCCTATAGACAGGGATACGTACGAGCAGTACTTC.

The gene calls are TRBV6-1 and TRBJ1-4; D is perhaps TRBD1 (5 bases). CDR3 length: 15 amino acids. The germline V and J ends were trimmed by 7 bases and 3 bases, with 15 bases remaining between them. Germline loops: CDR1 MNHNS, CDR2 SASEGT. The CDR3 DNA follows: TGTGCCAGCACGGTGGGGGATGCGGCTAATGAAAAACTGTTTTTT. It yields the protein CASTVGDAANEKLFF.